Included here is one T cell receptor beta chain sequence, with context. The antigen is not known. Germline CDR1 reads LGHNA; CDR2 reads YNFKEQ. The CDR3 sequence is 16 residues long. V lost 3 bases, J lost 3 bases, and 17 bases lay in between. These data are taken from a study of OX40 agonist ivuxolimab in advanced cancers. The study, taken as a whole, reports: Within 6 weeks, CD4+ and CD8+ blood T cells expanded clonally at 0.1 to 3.0 mg/kg.

Assay used: immunoSEQ multiplex PCR; TCRdb lists only in-frame clones, some missing. The table includes approximately 84,000 clones, nearly 90% detected once. This clonotype was obtained from an adult with an advanced solid tumor such as melanoma, head and neck, liver or kidney cancer. The chain employs TRBV4-2 and TRBJ1-2; tentatively, D is TRBD1 (5 bases). The sequencing used CD4+ or CD8+ T cells sorted from blood, collected in a trial of the OX40 agonist ivuxolimab. CDR3 protein: CASSQDQGRIDYGYTF. The CDR3 nucleotides are TGTGCCAGCAGCCAGGATCAGGGTAGAATCGACTATGGCTACACCTTC.